This T cell receptor (beta chain) was obtained from a study of shared clonotypes between healthy human individuals (dated by TCRdb to 2020 to 2021). With respect to the entire study: The cohort included three men and two women between 18 and 49 years of age. Per donor, three plates each were used for CD4 naive and CD4 memory, two for CD8 naive, and one for CD8 memory. To estimate repertoire size and how much clonotype sharing occurs between individuals, the study deeply sequenced the blood TCR repertoires of five or six healthy adults. Libraries were prepared and TCR repertoires were sequenced by different laboratories using diverse techniques, in order to increase sequencing depth and limit assay-specific biases. Between about 0.85 and 9.5 billion PBMCs per donor were obtained by leukapheresis. Results and caveats for the whole study, not just this receptor: Based on pairwise subsampling, the degree of clonotype sharing among donors was expected to be affected by sequencing depth. Larger estimated clonotype richness was generally found for naive subsets than for memory subsets. Sampling was limited to blood, and TCR repertoires in tissue likely differ from TCR repertoires in blood. Because the study included a small number of donors, the genetic and exposure-history diversity represented was limited. Incomplete sequencing was indicated by rarefaction of sorted-subset datasets, despite the large sequencing depth. Sharing across a handful of donors was observed for roughly 5% of naive CD4, over 3% of naive CD8, around 2.5% of memory CD4, and around 0.42% of memory CD8 clonotypes. Higher generation probabilities were observed for clonotypes shared by all four sorted-subset donors than for non-shared clonotypes.

This clone appeared once. Its antigen has not been determined. No much larger clone is present one base from it, and per-base qualities are unavailable. CD8 naive samples consisted of CD45RO-negative cells that were positively selected for CCR7, yielding a CD45RA+CCR7+ population without TemRA cells. The donors were healthy, HIV-negative adults who had no recently reported acute infections or vaccinations. Every donor was a Caucasian adult residing in Nashville, Tennessee, USA. Blood was collected by leukapheresis, and PBMCs were isolated by Ficoll-Histopaque density gradient centrifugation and then cryopreserved in liquid nitrogen vapor phase. Analytical flow cytometry was used to check the purity and quantity of every magnetically sorted T cell population. Each sorted fraction had its genomic DNA isolated and then quantified by UV absorbance on a Nanodrop 2000c. Via the germline V gene, CDR1 is LGHNA and CDR2 YSLEER. The cysteine opens and the phenylalanine closes a CDR3 of 16 amino acids. The sequence is cut down to CDR3 DNA, 48 bases in frame from base 1. Trimmed from V: 2 bases; trimmed from J: 5 bases; junction bases lacking a gene match: 10.

TCR CDR3 regions were amplified from genomic DNA by multiplex PCR using the deep immunoSEQ assay. Genomic DNA extracted from each cell subset was distributed evenly over all wells of several immunoSEQ 96-well plates, and each plate served as one replicate. For sorted subsets, each replicate PCR was loaded with approximately 190 ng genomic DNA, equivalent to about 30,000 T cell genomes. Purified libraries were quantified with a Qubit 3.0 fluorometer, sized on a Bioanalyzer 2100, and re-quantified with the KAPA Library Quantification kit. Each immunoSEQ 96-well plate was sequenced on its own single-read 150-cycle Illumina NextSeq 550 flow cell. On the authors' methods: The immunoSEQ output contained only junctional sequences without quality scores, so filtering could not match that applied to full-length reads. Sequences were annotated with PyIR, a Python wrapper for IgBLAST v1.9, using IMGT germline references to assign V/J genes and CDR3. Reads with weak V/J assignments (E-value above 1e-6), missing CDR3, stop codons, out-of-frame junctions, or ambiguous translated residues were removed. V3J clonotypes were defined as sequences sharing the same inferred V gene, J gene, and CDR3 amino acid sequence. The percentage overlap between two repertoires was calculated by dividing the number of shared unique clonotypes by the size of the smaller repertoire. Repertoire richness was assessed with RTK rarefaction, the Chao1 estimator, and Recon v2.1 estimates of unobserved clonotypes. OLGA was used to compute generation probabilities for all TCRbeta clonotypes that the gDNA method yielded from four donors. Imported from immuneACCESS, the table was reduced by TCRdb to in-frame sequences with V and J called. These copies leave out some clones; in studies compared against another copy, an unresolved V gene accounts for under half, and the cause of the remainder is not known. The V and J calls and clone size come from that table; D and trimming were worked out from the DNA. The sample table holds more than 550,000 clones, of which 92% were seen once. Approximately 25% of the sample is held by the ten biggest clonotypes.

The sequence was obtained from a man aged 30 to 45 in good health. Recombination joined TRBV4-3 with TRBJ2-5; 8 central bases correspond to TRBD1. Material for sequencing was naive CD8+ T cells sorted from blood. This specimen's cell subset or site label, interpreted: CD45RA+CCR7+. The base sequence is TGCGCCAGCAGCCAACTTCAGGGGGCCCTTGGGGAGACCCAGTACTTC. The translation is CASSQLQGALGETQYF.